This TCR beta chain was obtained from a study of Ad26.COV2.S vaccination and SARS-CoV-2 variants. Assay used: immunoSEQ multiplex PCR; TCRdb lists only in-frame clones, some missing. This table holds roughly 320,000 clones, approximately 86% found once. As for treatment: around 19 received Ad26.COV2.S at low or high dose, single or two shots; about five received placebo; per-sample allocation not given. Samples analyzed were those drawn on day 63 after the first vaccine or placebo injection. Germline loops: CDR1 LNHNV, CDR2 YYDKDF (reference sequence). Trimming at V came to 4 bases and at J to 4 bases, leaving 9 bases not matched to a gene. This CDR3 is built from 18 residues.

The sample in question was peripheral blood, obtained in a trial of Ad26.COV2.S vaccine versus placebo. The clonotype originates from a person between 18 and 65 years old who received the Ad26.COV2.S COVID-19 vaccine or a placebo. The V and J genes are TRBV15 and TRBJ2-1; 14 nucleotides align to TRBD2. Written as DNA, the CDR3 is TGTGCCACCAGCACGACCGGACTAGCGGGGGGCCTATACAATGAGCAGTTCTTC. Translated: CATSTTGLAGGLYNEQFF.